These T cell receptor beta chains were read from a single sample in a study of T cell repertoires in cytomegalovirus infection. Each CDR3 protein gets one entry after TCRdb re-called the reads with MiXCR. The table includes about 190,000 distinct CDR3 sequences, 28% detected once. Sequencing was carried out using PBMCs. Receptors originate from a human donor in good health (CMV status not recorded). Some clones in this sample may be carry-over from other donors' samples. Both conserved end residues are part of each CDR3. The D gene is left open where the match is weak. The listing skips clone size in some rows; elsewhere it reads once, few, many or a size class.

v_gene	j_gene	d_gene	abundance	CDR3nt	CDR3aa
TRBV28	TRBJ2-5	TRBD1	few	TGTGCCAGCATCCAGGGGGCGGGAGAGACCCAGTACTTC	CASIQGAGETQYF
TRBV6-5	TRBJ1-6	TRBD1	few	TGTGCCAGCAGCCTCGGGACAGGGGCCATTAATTCACCCCTCCACTTT	CASSLGTGAINSPLHF
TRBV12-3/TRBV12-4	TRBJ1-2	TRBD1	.	TGTGCCAGCACCCCGACAGGGCCTAACTATGGCTACACCTTC	CASTPTGPNYGYTF
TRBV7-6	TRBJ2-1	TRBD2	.	TGTGCCAGCAGCTTACTTCTAGCGGACTCCTACAATGAGCAGTTCTTC	CASSLLLADSYNEQFF
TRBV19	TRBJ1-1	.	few	TGTGCCAGTAGTATAACGCCAGGGTCGAACACTGAAGCTTTCTTT	CASSITPGSNTEAFF
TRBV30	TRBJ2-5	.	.	TGTGCCTGGAGTAGTCTACCGAAAGAGACCCAGTACTTC	CAWSSLPKETQYF
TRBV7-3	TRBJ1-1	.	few	TGTGCCAGCAGCTTAAATAGGGGGATCGAAGCTTTCTTT	CASSLNRGIEAFF
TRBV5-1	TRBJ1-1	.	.	TGCGCCAGCAGCGCACAGGCCGGGGTCAACACTGAAGCTTTCTTT	CASSAQAGVNTEAFF
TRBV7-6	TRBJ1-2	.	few	TGTGCCAGCAGCCCTCAACGAGGGGGGGGGGGCTACACCTTC	CASSPQRGGGGYTF
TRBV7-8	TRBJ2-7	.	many	TGTGCCAGCAGCTTAGGCCCGGGACGGACAGCCGAGCAGTACTTC	CASSLGPGRTAEQYF
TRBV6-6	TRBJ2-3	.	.	TGTGCCAGCAGTTACTCGACCCCCGAGACGCAGTATTTT	CASSYSTPETQYF
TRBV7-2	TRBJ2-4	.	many	TGTGCCAGCAGCCGCACATCGGGGGCCAAAAACATTCAGTACTTC	CASSRTSGAKNIQYF
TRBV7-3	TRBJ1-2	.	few	TGTGCCAGCAGCTTAGCAGGGGCCAGGGATGGCTACACCTTC	CASSLAGARDGYTF
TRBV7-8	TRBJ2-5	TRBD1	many	TGTGCCAGCAGCCCGGGACAGCAAGAGACCCAGTACTTC	CASSPGQQETQYF
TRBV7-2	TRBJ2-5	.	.	TGTGCCAGCAGCCACCGAGAGACCCAGTACTTC	CASSHRETQYF
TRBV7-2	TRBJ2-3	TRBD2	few	TGTGCCAGCAGCCTGGTAGCGGGTAGTACAGATACGCAGTATTTT	CASSLVAGSTDTQYF
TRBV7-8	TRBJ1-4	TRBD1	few	TGTGCCAGCAGCACGCAGGGGGCGACTCATGAAAAACTGTTTTTT	CASSTQGATHEKLFF
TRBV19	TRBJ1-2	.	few	TGTGCCAGTAGTATAGGCAACGATGGCTACACCTTC	CASSIGNDGYTF
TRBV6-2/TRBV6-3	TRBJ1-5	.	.	TGTGCCAGCTATCCGATAGGGGGACCACCTTCGGCCCAGCATTTT	CASYPIGGPPSAQHF
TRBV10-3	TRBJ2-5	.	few	TGTGCCATCAGTGAGTCCGGCAGGGGTCGAGAGACCCAGTACTTC	CAISESGRGRETQYF
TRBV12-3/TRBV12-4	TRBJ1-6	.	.	TGTGCCAGCAGTTTATGGGGGGCGCGTTCACCCCTCCACTTT	CASSLWGARSPLHF
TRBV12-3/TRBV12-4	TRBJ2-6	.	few	TGTGCCAGCAGTTCCGGGGGGGGGACAGGGAGGACTGGGGCCAACGTCCTGACTTTC	CASSSGGGTGRTGANVLTF
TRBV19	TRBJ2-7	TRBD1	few	TGTGCCAGTAGTAGCCCCGGGACAGGGGGCACCGAGCAGTACTTC	CASSSPGTGGTEQYF
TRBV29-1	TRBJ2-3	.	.	TGCAGCGTTGGAGTCACAGATACGCAGTATTTT	CSVGVTDTQYF
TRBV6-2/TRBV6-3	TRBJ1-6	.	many	TGTGCCAGCAGTTCCGGACAGCTCCGGAGCTCCTATAATTCACCCCTCCACTTT	CASSSGQLRSSYNSPLHF
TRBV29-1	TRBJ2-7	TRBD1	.	TGCAGCGTGAGGACAGGGGGTCATTACGAGCAGTACTTC	CSVRTGGHYEQYF
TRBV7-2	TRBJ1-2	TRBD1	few	TGTGCCAGCAGTAGGGACAGGGTTAACCTAGATGGCTACACCTTC	CASSRDRVNLDGYTF
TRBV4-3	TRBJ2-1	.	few	TGCGCCAGCAGCCAAGATCCGAGCTACAATGAGCAGTTCTTC	CASSQDPSYNEQFF
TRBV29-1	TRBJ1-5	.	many	TGCAGCGTTGGTGGGTCAAAGAATCAGCCCCAGCATTTT	CSVGGSKNQPQHF
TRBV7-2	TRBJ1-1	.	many	TGTGCCAGCAGCCCCGAGGGGCAGGGTTTCTTCACTGAAGCTTTCTTT	CASSPEGQGFFTEAFF
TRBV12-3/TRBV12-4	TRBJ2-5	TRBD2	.	TGTGCCAGCAGACCCATCGGACTAGACGCGACCCAGTACTTC	CASRPIGLDATQYF
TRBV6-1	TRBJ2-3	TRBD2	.	TGTGCCAGCAGGACTAGCGGGGGGGTAAGAGATACGCAGTATTTT	CASRTSGGVRDTQYF
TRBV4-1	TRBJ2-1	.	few	TGCGCCAGCAGCCCAATGACGGGAAGGCCTGTCTACAATGAGCAGTTCTTC	CASSPMTGRPVYNEQFF
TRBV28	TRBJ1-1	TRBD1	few	TGTGCCAGCAGTTCACTCCGGGACAGCTTATTGGAAGCTTTCTTT	CASSSLRDSLLEAFF